The 29 T cell receptor beta chains given below trace back to one sample, sequenced in a study of blood T cells in healthy people across ages. Through a sample-barcoded 5' primer and a J-beta primer mix, a second PCR was run for roughly 6 to 11 cycles. TCRdb re-called the 5' RACE reads through MiXCR, storing one row per CDR3 protein. Of about 1.8 million distinct CDR3 sequences listed, approximately 50% are singletons. The specimen was blood. These receptors were collected from a woman aged 40 to 49 in good health.

The chain combines TRBV7-9 with TRBJ1-2; unclear D gene. Germline assignment: CDR1 SEHNR and CDR2 FQNEAQ (reference sequence). Deletions cut 1 base from V and 3 bases from J, with 12 bases between. The CDR3 is 15 residues long. The CDR3 loop reads CASSLEFALDYGYTF. CDR3 coding DNA: TGTGCCAGCAGCTTAGAGTTCGCCCTGGACTATGGCTACACCTTC.

Points on this clonotype: One end of the junction does not line up with germline, which may come from a read error. The chain carries TRBV20-1 and TRBJ2-1; D call uncertain. Germline values: CDR1 DFQATT, CDR2 SNEGSKA (reference sequence). The CDR3 spans 14 residues. CDR3 nucleotide sequence: TGCAGTGCTAGGGGTCCCCCATCCTGCAATGAGCAGTTCTTC. It codes for CSARGPPSCNEQFF.

This chain uses TRBV7-8 with TRBJ1-2; TRBD1 matches 7 bases. In germline, CDR1 is SGHVS, CDR2 FQNEAQ. The CDR3 extends over 15 amino acids. Trimming cost V 1 base and J 0 bases; bases outside gene matches: 2. The DNA of the CDR3 is TGTGCCAGCAGCTTAGGGGGACAGACTAACTATGGCTACACCTTC. This codes for CASSLGGQTNYGYTF.

The chain combines TRBV5-6 with TRBJ2-7; D is unclear. Deletions cut 0 bases from V and 6 bases from J, with 13 bases between. Germline V gene lookup returns CDR1 SGHDT and CDR2 YYEEEE. This CDR3 spans 14 amino acids. The CDR3 is CASSLGPSTLEQYF. The CDR3 region has the DNA TGTGCCAGCAGCTTGGGACCCTCTACTCTCGAGCAGTACTTC.

This clonotype was seen more than once but under ten times. The chain uses TRBV20-1 and TRBJ1-6, with D unclear. CDR1 and CDR2 (germline): DFQATT, SNEGSKA (reference sequence). This CDR3 comprises 13 residues. V was trimmed by 2 bases and J by 8 bases, leaving 10 bases between them. DNA for the CDR3: TGCAGTGCTAGACCCCAGGAGGATTCACCCCTCCACTTT. It yields the protein CSARPQEDSPLHF.

J is TRBJ1-5 and V is TRBV27; D is uncertain. The V end was cut by 0 bases, the J end by 0 bases, with 3 bases between. CDR3 size: 14 residues. Germline V CDR1 and CDR2: MNHEY, SMNVEV (reference sequence). CDR3 in amino acids: CASSLSVSNQPQHF. In nucleotides, the CDR3 is TGTGCCAGCAGTTTATCGGTTAGCAATCAGCCCCAGCATTTT.

Only a few counts were recorded for this clonotype. This rearrangement joins TRBV27 to TRBJ2-4, with D uncertain. Between the trimmed V and J ends, which lost 6 bases and 0 bases, there was a span of 12 bases. Germline V gives CDR1 MNHEY, CDR2 SMNVEV (reference sequence). The CDR3 contains 15 residues. As DNA, the CDR3 is TGTGCCAGCAGAGCCGTGACCCTAGCCAAAAACATTCAGTACTTC. It translates to CASRAVTLAKNIQYF.

The chain carries TRBV7-8 and TRBJ2-1, with 8 bases fitting TRBD2. Germline CDR1 SGHVS, CDR2 FQNEAQ. The ends lost 1 base at V and 13 bases at J; junction bases unmatched: 15. This CDR3 spans 16 amino acids. Here the CDR3 DNA reads TGTGCCAGCAGCTTAGGGGCTAGCGGGCGCTTGGGGACCCAGTTCTTC. This translates into CASSLGASGRLGTQFF. Full variable domain (missing parts from reference TRBV7-8 and TRBJ2-1): GAGVSQSPRYKVAKRGQDVALRCDPISGHVSLFWYQQALGQGPEFLTYFQNEAQLDKSGLPSDRFFAERPEGSVSTLKIQRTQQEDSAVYLCASSLGASGRLGTQFFGPGTRLTVL.

The chain is built from TRBV12-3 or TRBV12-4 and TRBJ2-4; tentatively, D is TRBD1 (6 bases). The closer fit of TRBJ2-7 to the DNA end suggests the J call may be wrong. The CDR3 covers 13 residues. This CDR3 is CASRFTGSNEQYF. The CDR3 coding sequence is TGTGCCAGCAGGTTTACAGGGTCCAACGAGCAGTACTTC.

The chain combines TRBV5-1 with TRBJ2-5; D not resolved. This CDR3 spans 13 amino acids. V lost 4 bases to trimming and J lost 5 bases, with 12 bases between them. Per the germline V gene, CDR1 is SGHRS and CDR2 is YFSETQ. The CDR3 loop is CASSPPASETQYF. The CDR3, as DNA: TGCGCCAGCAGCCCCCCCGCATCGGAGACCCAGTACTTC.

J is TRBJ2-5 and V is TRBV18, with D tentatively TRBD2 (6 bases). The CDR3 is 11 amino acids. Per the germline V gene, CDR1 is KGHSH and CDR2 is LQKENI. The V and J ends lost 7 bases and 11 bases respectively, with 14 bases between them. CDR3: CASFGGSGQYF. CDR3 sequence (DNA): TGTGCCAGCTTCGGGGGAAGTGGGCAGTACTTC.

The chain carries TRBV20-1 and TRBJ1-5, with D unclear. Trimming removed 5 bases from V and 7 bases from J, with 12 bases in between. The CDR3 contains 12 residues. Per germline, CDR1 DFQATT and CDR2 SNEGSKA (reference sequence). CDR3 loop: CSAAEGRQPQHF. The CDR3 coding sequence is TGCAGTGCTGCCGAAGGGAGGCAGCCCCAGCATTTT.

The chain carries TRBV29-1 and TRBJ1-1, with D tentatively TRBD1 (5 bases). Trimming removed 4 bases at V and 8 bases at J, with 14 bases between. The CDR3 length is 12 residues. The germline gives CDR1 SQVTM, CDR2 ANQGSEA. DNA for the CDR3: TGCAGCGTTGCCAGCGACAGTCTCGAAGCTTTCTTT. Translation: CSVASDSLEAFF.

The rearrangement uses TRBV6-5 and TRBJ1-1, with D tentatively TRBD1 (6 bases). V was clipped by 6 bases and J by 0 bases, with 11 bases between them. The germline CDR1 and CDR2 sequences are MNHEY and SVGAGI. The CDR3 is made up of 14 amino acids. The CDR3 DNA follows: TGTGCCAGCAGGAAACAGGGATTGAACACTGAAGCTTTCTTT. Protein sequence: CASRKQGLNTEAFF.

The chain employs TRBV6-4 and TRBJ2-3; 7 bases fit TRBD1. Germline V gene lookup returns CDR1 MRHNA and CDR2 SNTAGT. J gave up 4 bases and V 10 bases, and 17 bases lay outside the gene matches. The CDR3 runs to 16 residues. The CDR3: CANSSTRGTLADTQYF. The CDR3 region has the DNA TGTGCCAACTCCTCCACCAGGGGGACACTCGCAGATACGCAGTATTTT.

This clonotype has only a few counts. J is TRBJ2-7 and V is TRBV2; 8 bases line up with TRBD2. Germline assignment: CDR1 SNHLY and CDR2 FYNNEI. The CDR3 has 14 residues. Unmatched junction bases numbered 6, after V lost 6 bases and J lost 2 bases. The CDR3 DNA reads as TGTGCCAGCAGGGGACTAGGGTTTCCCTACGAGCAGTACTTC. Amino acids: CASRGLGFPYEQYF.

The chain combines TRBV5-1 with TRBJ1-2, with D unclear. There are 13 residues in the CDR3. Germline V gives CDR1 SGHRS, CDR2 YFSETQ. V gave up 0 bases and J gave up 8 bases, with 11 bases separating them. CDR3 residues: CASSLGEPRGYTF. CDR3 coding DNA: TGCGCCAGCAGCTTGGGGGAGCCGCGAGGCTACACCTTC. Complete variable domain (other parts from reference TRBV5-1 and TRBJ1-2): KAGVTQTPRYLIKTRGQQVTLSCSPISGHRSVSWYQQTPGQGLQFLFEYFSETQRNKGNFPGRFSGRQFSNSRSEMNVSTLELGDSALYLCASSLGEPRGYTFGSGTRLTVV.

In its sample, this clonotype was seen a few times. The V and J genes are TRBV4-1 and TRBJ2-3; no definite D call. Trimming left V 5 bases short and J 5 bases short, with 14 bases between. Germline V lookup: CDR1 MGHRA, CDR2 YSYEKL. This CDR3 comprises 14 residues. The CDR3 nucleotides read TGCGCCAGCAGCTACCTTGGTTTGGTAGATACGCAGTATTTT. Protein: CASSYLGLVDTQYF.

The chain uses TRBV12-1 and TRBJ2-7; the D call TRBD1 from the table was never checked on the DNA. TRBV12-1 is flagged as a pseudogene. The CDR3 has 19 amino acids. CDR3: CASSFAPNLESGATYEQYF. CDR3 DNA sequence: TGTGCCAGCAGCTTTGCCCCAAATTTAGAGTCAGGGGCAACCTACGAGCAGTACTTC.

Only a few counts were recorded for this clonotype. V usage is TRBV29-1 and J usage is TRBJ2-7; 9 bases are shared with TRBD1. Germline assignment: CDR1 SQVTM and CDR2 ANQGSEA. The CDR3 has 13 amino acids. J was trimmed by 4 bases and V by 3 bases; bases with no gene match: 4. The CDR3 spells CSVDGQGPYEQYF. CDR3 DNA: TGCAGCGTTGACGGACAGGGGCCGTACGAGCAGTACTTC.

The chain combines TRBV12-3 or TRBV12-4 with TRBJ2-5; 8 nucleotides match TRBD1. The CDR3 is 14 amino acids. V gave up 5 bases and J gave up 6 bases; unmatched junction bases: 8. CDR3 sequence reads: CASSTAGGMQTQYF. The DNA of the CDR3 is TGTGCCAGCAGTACCGCAGGGGGCATGCAGACCCAGTACTTC.

This clonotype was counted only a few times. The V and J genes are TRBV29-1 and TRBJ2-3; TRBD1 is a possible D gene (5 bases). This CDR3 spans 14 amino acids. V lost 4 bases, J lost 2 bases, and 13 bases lay in between. Germline CDR1 reads SQVTM; CDR2 reads ANQGSEA. In DNA form, the CDR3 reads TGCAGCGTTGGGCAGGGCCACAACACAGATACGCAGTATTTT. This encodes CSVGQGHNTDTQYF.

Worth noting for this clonotype: The conserved phenylalanine or tryptophan normally closing the CDR3 is absent here, so this likely arose from a read error. V gene TRBV25-1 combines with J gene TRBJ2-5, with a weak D call TRBD2 (5 bases). Germline values: CDR1 MGHDK, CDR2 SYGVNS. V was shortened by 6 bases and J by 1 base, with 15 bases between the two germline ends. This CDR3 is built from 15 residues. The CDR3 loop is CASSSSSVLQETQYL. The CDR3 DNA reads TGTGCCAGCAGCTCTAGCAGTGTCCTCCAAGAGACCCAGTACTTA.

The CDR3 DNA sequence: TGTGCCACCTGCGACAGGGCGAATTCACCCCTCCACTTT. Translated: CATCDRANSPLHF. V usage is TRBV15 and J usage is TRBJ1-6, with 7 bases fitting TRBD1. The CDR3 has 13 amino acids. The germline V gene encodes CDR1 LNHNV and CDR2 YYDKDF (reference sequence). V lost 8 bases to trimming and J lost 7 bases; unmatched junction nucleotides: 5.

The chain uses TRBV7-8 and TRBJ2-4; 12 nucleotides match TRBD1. Gene TRBJ2-7 matches the end of the DNA better, so the J call may be wrong. CDR3 size: 15 residues. In germline, CDR1 is SGHVS, CDR2 FQNEAQ. The CDR3 reads CASRPPGQGADEQYF. CDR3 DNA sequence: TGTGCCAGCAGACCCCCGGGACAGGGGGCAGACGAGCAGTACTTC.

The V call is TRBV20-1, the J call TRBJ2-3; 10 positions agree with TRBD2. Looked up from germline, CDR1 is DFQATT and CDR2 is SNEGSKA (reference sequence). J was trimmed by 3 bases and V by 6 bases; bases with no gene match: 9. The CDR3 totals 15 residues. The CDR3, as DNA: TGCAGTGCCCAGAAGAGCGGGGGGGCTACAGATACGCAGTATTTT. It encodes CSAQKSGGATDTQYF.

The CDR3 loop is CASISASGASYEQYF. The CDR3 DNA reads TGTGCCAGCATTTCGGCTAGCGGGGCCTCCTACGAGCAGTACTTC. V gene TRBV6-1 combines with J gene TRBJ2-7; 9 bases are a match to TRBD2. Per germline, CDR1 MNHNS and CDR2 SASEGT. The CDR3 length is 15 residues. The J segment lost 0 bases and the V segment lost 7 bases, leaving 7 bases of the junction unmatched.

This rearrangement joins TRBV29-1 to TRBJ1-2; D possibly corresponds to TRBD1 (6 bases). Germline V gives CDR1 SQVTM, CDR2 ANQGSEA. V dropped 3 bases and J dropped 0 bases, with 11 bases sitting between them. The CDR3 has 14 residues. The CDR3 DNA reads TGCAGCGTTGACGGGGGCCTGACTAACTATGGCTACACCTTC. Encoded protein: CSVDGGLTNYGYTF.

The rearrangement joins TRBV10-3 to TRBJ2-5; 11 bases align to TRBD2. The CDR3 has 19 amino acids. Germline V gene data show CDR1 as ENHRY and CDR2 as SYGVKD. Trimming cost V 3 bases and J 2 bases; bases outside gene matches: 14. CDR3 DNA sequence: TGTGCCATCAGTGACGAGACGACTAGCGGGGTATTGTGGCAAGAGACCCAGTACTTC. Residues: CAISDETTSGVLWQETQYF.